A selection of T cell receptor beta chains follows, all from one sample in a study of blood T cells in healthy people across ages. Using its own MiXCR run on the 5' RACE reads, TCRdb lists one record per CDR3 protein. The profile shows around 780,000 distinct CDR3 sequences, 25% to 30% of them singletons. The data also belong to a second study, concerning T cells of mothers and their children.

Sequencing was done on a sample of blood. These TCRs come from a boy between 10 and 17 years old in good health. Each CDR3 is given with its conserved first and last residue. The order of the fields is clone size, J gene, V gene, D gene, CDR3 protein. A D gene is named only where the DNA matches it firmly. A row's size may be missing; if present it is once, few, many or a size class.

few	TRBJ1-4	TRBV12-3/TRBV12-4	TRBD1	CASRKQGAGEKLFF
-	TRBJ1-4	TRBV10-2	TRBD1	CASSDDRGNEKLFF
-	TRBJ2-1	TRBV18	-	CASSRDGKTYNEQFF
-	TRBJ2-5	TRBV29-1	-	CSVDQGRQETQYF
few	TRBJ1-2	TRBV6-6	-	CASSWVATSNYGYTF
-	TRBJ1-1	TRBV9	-	CASSQSEGAGNTEAFF
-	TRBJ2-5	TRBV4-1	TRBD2	CASSQDRERGAQETQYF
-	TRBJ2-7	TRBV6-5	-	CASSGGNEQYF
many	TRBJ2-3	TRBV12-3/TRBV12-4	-	CASSLDQAPDTQYF
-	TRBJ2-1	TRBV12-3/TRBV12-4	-	CASSLDWSSYNEQFF
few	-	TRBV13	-	CASSLLIQGDSYEQYF
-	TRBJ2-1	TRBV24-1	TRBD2	CATSDLPSGEQFF
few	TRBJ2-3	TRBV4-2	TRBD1	CASSQERTGGRDTQYF
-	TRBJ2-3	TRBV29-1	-	CSVVKVPDTQYF
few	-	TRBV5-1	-	CASSFVSGEYEQYF
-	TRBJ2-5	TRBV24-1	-	CATSDSYGGAMETQYF
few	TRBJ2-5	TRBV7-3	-	CASSEAGRETQYF
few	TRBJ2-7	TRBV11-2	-	CASSLFKTQDRRNYEQYF
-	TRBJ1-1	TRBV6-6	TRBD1	CASSYPQGGNTEAFF
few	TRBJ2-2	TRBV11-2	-	CASSWGQNTGELFF